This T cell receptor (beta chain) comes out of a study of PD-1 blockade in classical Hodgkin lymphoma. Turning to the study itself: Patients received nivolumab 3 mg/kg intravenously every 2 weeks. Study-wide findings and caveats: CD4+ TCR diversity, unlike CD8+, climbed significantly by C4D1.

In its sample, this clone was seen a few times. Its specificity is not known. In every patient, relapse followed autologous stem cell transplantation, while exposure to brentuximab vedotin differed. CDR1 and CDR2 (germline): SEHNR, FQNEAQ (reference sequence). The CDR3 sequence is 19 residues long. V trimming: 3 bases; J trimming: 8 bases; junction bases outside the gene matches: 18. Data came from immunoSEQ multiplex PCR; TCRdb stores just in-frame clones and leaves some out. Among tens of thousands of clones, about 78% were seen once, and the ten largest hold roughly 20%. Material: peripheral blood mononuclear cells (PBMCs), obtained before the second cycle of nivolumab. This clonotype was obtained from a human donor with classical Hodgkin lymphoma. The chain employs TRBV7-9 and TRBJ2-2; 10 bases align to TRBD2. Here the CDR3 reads CASSFGNVLAGALGGELFF. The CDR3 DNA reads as TGTGCCAGCAGCTTCGGAAATGTCCTAGCGGGGGCCTTAGGAGGGGAGCTGTTTTTT.